This record looks at one TCR beta chain sequence and its context. As yet, its antigen is unknown. This sample was included in a study of blood T cells in healthy people across ages. Whole-study results and caveats: Diversity estimates drawn from one million T cells were deemed underestimates.

The CDR3 extends over 15 amino acids. Germline V gives CDR1 PRHDT, CDR2 FYEKMQ (reference sequence). V gave up 5 bases and J gave up 7 bases; unmatched junction bases: 11. Primers used in a second PCR of roughly 6 to 11 cycles were a sample-barcoded 5' primer and a J-beta primer mix. Via MiXCR, TCRdb re-called the 5' RACE reads, giving one row per CDR3 protein. This sample has some 640,000 distinct CDR3 sequences, with around half found just once. This rearrangement joins TRBV13 to TRBJ2-5; 9 nucleotides line up with TRBD2. This clonotype was obtained from a woman aged 55-75 years in good health. The sample comprised blood. The CDR3 DNA sequence: TGTGCCAGCAGCGCCTCTCCGGGACTAGCAGGGACCCAGTACTTC. This gives the protein CASSASPGLAGTQYF. Supplemented by reference TRBV13 and TRBJ2-5, the full variable domain reads AAGVIQSPRHLIKEKRETATLKCYPIPRHDTVYWYQQGPGQDPQFLISFYEKMQSDKGSIPDRFSAQQFSDYHSELNMSSLELGDSALYFCASSASPGLAGTQYFGPGTRLLVL.